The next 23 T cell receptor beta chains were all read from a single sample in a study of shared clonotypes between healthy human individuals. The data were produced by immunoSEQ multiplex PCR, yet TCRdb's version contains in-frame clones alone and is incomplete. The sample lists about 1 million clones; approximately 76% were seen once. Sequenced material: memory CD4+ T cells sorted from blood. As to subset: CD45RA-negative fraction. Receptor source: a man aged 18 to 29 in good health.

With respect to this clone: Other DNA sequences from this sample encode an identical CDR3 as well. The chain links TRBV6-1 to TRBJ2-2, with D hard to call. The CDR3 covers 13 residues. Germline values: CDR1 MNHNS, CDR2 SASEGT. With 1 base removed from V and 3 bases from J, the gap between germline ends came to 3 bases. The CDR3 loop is CASSEGHTGELFF. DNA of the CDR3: TGTGCCAGCAGTGAAGGACACACCGGGGAGCTGTTTTTT.

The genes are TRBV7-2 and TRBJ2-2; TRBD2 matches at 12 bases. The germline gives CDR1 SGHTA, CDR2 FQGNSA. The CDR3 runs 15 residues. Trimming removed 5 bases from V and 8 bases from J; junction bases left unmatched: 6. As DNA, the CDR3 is TGTGCCAGCAGCCCACGACTAGCGGGAGTGGGGGAGCTGTTTTTT. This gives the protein CASSPRLAGVGELFF.

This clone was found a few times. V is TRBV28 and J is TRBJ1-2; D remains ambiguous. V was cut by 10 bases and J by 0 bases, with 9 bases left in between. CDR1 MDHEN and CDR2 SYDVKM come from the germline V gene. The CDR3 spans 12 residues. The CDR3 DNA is TGTGCCACCTCGGGGACTAACTATGGCTACACCTTC. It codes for CATSGTNYGYTF.

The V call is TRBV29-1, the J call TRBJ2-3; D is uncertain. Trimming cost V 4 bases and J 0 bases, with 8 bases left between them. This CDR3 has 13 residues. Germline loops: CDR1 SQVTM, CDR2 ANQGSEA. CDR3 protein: CSVAGFSTDTQYF. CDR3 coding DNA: TGCAGCGTTGCTGGATTTAGCACAGATACGCAGTATTTT.

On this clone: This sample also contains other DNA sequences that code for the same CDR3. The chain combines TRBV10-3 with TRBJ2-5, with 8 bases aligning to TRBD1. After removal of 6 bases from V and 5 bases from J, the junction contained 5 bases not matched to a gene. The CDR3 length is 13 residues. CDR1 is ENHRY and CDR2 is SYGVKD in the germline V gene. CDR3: CAIRTGARETQYF. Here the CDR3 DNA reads TGTGCCATCAGGACAGGGGCACGGGAGACCCAGTACTTC.

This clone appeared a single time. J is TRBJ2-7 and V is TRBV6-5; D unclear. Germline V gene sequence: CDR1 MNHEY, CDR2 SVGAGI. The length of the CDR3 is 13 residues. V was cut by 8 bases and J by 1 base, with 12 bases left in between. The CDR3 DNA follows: TGTGCCAGCGTTATTGACGGGTCCTACGAGCAGTACTTC. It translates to CASVIDGSYEQYF.

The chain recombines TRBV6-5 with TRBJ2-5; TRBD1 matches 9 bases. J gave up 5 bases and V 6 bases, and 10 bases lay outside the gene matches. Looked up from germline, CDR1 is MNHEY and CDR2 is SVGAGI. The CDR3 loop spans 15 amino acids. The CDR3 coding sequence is TGTGCCAGCAGCCGCGGGGACAGGGTAATCGAGACCCAGTACTTC. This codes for CASSRGDRVIETQYF.

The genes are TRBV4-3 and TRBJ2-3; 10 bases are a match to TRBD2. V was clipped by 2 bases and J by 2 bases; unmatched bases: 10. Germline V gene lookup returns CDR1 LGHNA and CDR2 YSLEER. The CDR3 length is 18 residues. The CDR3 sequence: CASSQRQLAGVNTDTQYF. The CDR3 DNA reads TGCGCCAGCAGCCAACGGCAGCTAGCGGGAGTGAACACAGATACGCAGTATTTT.

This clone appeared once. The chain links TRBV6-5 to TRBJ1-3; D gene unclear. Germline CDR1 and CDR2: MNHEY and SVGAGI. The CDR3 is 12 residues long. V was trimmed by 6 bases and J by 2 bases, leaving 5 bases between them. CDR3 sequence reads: CASRTAGNTIYF. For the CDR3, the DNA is TGTGCCAGCAGGACGGCTGGAAACACCATATATTTT.

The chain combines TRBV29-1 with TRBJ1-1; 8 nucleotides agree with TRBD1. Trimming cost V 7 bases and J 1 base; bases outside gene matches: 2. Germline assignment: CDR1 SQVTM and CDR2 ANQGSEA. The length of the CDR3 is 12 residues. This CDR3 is CSAGQGNTEAFF. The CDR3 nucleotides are TGCAGCGCCGGACAGGGGAACACTGAAGCTTTCTTT.

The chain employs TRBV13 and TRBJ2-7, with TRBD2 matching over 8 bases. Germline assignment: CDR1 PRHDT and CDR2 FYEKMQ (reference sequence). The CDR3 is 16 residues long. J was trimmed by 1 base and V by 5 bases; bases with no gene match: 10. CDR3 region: CASSRGGERGSYEQYF. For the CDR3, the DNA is TGTGCCAGCAGCCGGGGGGGCGAGCGGGGATCCTACGAGCAGTACTTC.

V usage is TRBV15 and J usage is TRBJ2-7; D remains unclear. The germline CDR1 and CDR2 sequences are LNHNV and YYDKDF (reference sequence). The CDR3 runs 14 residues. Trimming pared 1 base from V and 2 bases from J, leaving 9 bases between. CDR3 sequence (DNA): TGTGCCACCAGCAGAGTGACGGTTCCCTACGAGCAGTACTTC. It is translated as CATSRVTVPYEQYF.

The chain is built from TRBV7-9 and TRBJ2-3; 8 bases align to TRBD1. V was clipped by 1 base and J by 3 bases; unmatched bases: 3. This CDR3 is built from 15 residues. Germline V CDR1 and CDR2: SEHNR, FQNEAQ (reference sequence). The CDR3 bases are TGTGCCAGCAGCTTAGGACAGGGGCCAACAGATACGCAGTATTTT. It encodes CASSLGQGPTDTQYF.

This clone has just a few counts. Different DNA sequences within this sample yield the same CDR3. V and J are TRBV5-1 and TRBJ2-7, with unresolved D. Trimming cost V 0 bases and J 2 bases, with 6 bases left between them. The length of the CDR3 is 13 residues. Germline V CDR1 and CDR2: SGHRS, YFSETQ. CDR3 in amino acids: CASSLGGTYEQYF. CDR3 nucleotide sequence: TGCGCCAGCAGCTTGGGGGGAACCTACGAGCAGTACTTC.

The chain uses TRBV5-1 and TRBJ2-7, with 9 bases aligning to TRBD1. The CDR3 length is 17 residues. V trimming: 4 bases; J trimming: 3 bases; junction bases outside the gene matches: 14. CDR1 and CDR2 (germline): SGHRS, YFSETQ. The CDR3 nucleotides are TGCGCCAGCAGCGTAGCACCTGGACAGGGGTCGGGCTACGAGCAGTACTTC. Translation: CASSVAPGQGSGYEQYF.

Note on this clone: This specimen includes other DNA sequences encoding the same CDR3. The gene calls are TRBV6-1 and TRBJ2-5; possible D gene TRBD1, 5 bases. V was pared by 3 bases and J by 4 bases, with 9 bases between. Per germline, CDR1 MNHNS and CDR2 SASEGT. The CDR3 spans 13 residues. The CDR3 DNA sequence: TGTGCCAGCAGTGACCAGGGCAGAGAGACCCAGTACTTC. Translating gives CASSDQGRETQYF.

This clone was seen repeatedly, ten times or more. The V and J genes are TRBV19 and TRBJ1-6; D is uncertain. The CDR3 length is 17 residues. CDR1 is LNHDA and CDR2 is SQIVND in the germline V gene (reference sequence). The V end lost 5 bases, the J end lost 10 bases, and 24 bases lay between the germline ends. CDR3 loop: CASSPATGGAGQSPLHF. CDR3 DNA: TGTGCCAGTAGTCCAGCGACCGGAGGTGCAGGCCAATCACCCCTCCACTTT.

CDR3 coding DNA: TGCAGCGTTGTAGGAGGGTCTGAAGCTTTCTTT. It encodes CSVVGGSEAFF. The chain joins TRBV29-1 to TRBJ1-1; D gene ambiguous. Germline V gene data show CDR1 as SQVTM and CDR2 as ANQGSEA. The CDR3 covers 11 residues. The V and J ends lost 4 bases and 6 bases respectively, with 9 bases between them.

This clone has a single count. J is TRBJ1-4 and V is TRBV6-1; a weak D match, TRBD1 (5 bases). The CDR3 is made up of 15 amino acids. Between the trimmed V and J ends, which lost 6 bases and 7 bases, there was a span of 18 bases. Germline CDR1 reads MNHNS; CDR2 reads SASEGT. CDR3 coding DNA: TGTGCCAGCAGGACCCCGGGGGGAGGTGGTGAAAAACTGTTTTTT. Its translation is CASRTPGGGGEKLFF.

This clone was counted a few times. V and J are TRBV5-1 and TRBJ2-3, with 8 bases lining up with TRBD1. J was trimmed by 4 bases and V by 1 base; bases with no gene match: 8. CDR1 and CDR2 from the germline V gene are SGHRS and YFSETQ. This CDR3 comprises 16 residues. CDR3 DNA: TGCGCCAGCAGCTTGAGGCCAGGGGGCACCGCAGATACGCAGTATTTT. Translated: CASSLRPGGTADTQYF.

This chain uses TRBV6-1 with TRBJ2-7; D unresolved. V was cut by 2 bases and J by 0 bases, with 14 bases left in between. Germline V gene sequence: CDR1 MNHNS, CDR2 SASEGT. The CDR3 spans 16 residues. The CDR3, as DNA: TGTGCCAGCAGTGAATTTCGGACGGTTAGCTCCTACGAGCAGTACTTC. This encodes CASSEFRTVSSYEQYF.

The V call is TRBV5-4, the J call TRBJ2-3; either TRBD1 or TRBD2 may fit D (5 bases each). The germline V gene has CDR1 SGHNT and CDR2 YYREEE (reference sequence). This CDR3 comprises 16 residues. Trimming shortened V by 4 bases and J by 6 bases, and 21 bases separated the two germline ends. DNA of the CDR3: TGTGCCAGCAGCCCCGGGACGCTAAGTTCTTCCGATACGCAGTATTTT. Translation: CASSPGTLSSSDTQYF.

The CDR3 nucleotides are TGTGCCAGCAGTTTGAACGGGATCGAGGAGACCCAGTACTTC. The encoded protein is CASSLNGIEETQYF. The V gene is TRBV28, the J gene TRBJ2-5; a weak D match, TRBD2 (5 bases). Germline CDR1 reads MDHEN; CDR2 reads SYDVKM. This CDR3 is 14 amino acids long. The V end was cut by 3 bases, the J end by 5 bases, with 13 bases between.